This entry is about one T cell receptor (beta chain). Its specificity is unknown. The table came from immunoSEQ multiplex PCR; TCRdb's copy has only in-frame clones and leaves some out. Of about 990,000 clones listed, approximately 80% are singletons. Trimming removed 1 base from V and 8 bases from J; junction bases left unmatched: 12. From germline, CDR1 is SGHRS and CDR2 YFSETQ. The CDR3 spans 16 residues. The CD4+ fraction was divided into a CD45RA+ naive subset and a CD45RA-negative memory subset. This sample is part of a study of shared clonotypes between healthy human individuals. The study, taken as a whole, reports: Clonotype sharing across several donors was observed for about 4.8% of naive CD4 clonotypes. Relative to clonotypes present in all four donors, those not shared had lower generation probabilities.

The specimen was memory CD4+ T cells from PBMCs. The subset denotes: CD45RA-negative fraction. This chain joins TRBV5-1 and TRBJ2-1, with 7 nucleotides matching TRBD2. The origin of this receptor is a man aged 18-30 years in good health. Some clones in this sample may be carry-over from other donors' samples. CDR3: CASSLIRGVRVHEQFF. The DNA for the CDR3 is TGCGCCAGCAGCTTGATCCGGGGGGTCCGAGTCCATGAGCAGTTCTTC. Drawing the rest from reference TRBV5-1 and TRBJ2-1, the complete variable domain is KAGVTQTPRYLIKTRGQQVTLSCSPISGHRSVSWYQQTPGQGLQFLFEYFSETQRNKGNFPGRFSGRQFSNSRSEMNVSTLELGDSALYLCASSLIRGVRVHEQFFGPGTRLTVL.